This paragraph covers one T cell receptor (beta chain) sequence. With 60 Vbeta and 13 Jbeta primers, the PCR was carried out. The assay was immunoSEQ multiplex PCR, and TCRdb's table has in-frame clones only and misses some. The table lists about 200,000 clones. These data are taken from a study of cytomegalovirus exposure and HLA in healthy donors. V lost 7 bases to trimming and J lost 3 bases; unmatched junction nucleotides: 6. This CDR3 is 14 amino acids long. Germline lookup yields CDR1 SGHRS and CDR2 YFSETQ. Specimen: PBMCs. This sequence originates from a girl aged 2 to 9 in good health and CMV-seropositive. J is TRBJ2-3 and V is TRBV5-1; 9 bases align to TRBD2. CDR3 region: CASRGSGSTDTQYF. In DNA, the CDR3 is TGCGCCAGCCGCGGTAGCGGGAGTACAGATACGCAGTATTTT.